Below are 31 T cell receptor beta chains sequenced from a single sample in a study of T cells in Graves' hyperthyroidism and ophthalmopathy. The TCR beta CDR3 regions underwent amplification using RNA transcripts as the source. The TCR CDR3 was amplified in a first-round RT-PCR using the HTBI primer set. Each CDR3 protein is one row after TCRdb ran MiXCR on the multiplex PCR reads. The table records a few hundred thousand distinct CDR3 sequences, less than 20% of them present only once. The sequenced sample consisted of blood. The receptors shown here come from a woman between 18 and 29 years old with Graves' hyperthyroidism that later progressed to Graves' ophthalmopathy.

The chain links TRBV15 to TRBJ2-3, with TRBD1 matching over 10 bases. Germline CDR1 reads LNHNV; CDR2 reads YYDKDF (reference sequence). V was pared by 3 bases and J by 6 bases, with 6 bases of the junction left unmatched. The CDR3 is 15 residues long. CDR3 coding DNA: TGTGCCACCAGCAGGCCGGGACAGGGGAGCGATACGCAGTATTTT. Protein product: CATSRPGQGSDTQYF.

There are many counts of this clonotype. This chain uses TRBV24-1 with TRBJ1-1; D is unresolved. Trimming cost V 4 bases and J 7 bases, with 9 bases left between them. Per germline, CDR1 KGHDR and CDR2 SFDVKD. This CDR3 is 12 amino acids long. For the CDR3, the DNA is TGTGCCACCAGTGACGTTGAGGGTGAAGCTTTCTTT. Protein sequence: CATSDVEGEAFF.

This clonotype was observed at least ten times. V gene TRBV7-8 combines with J gene TRBJ2-5; D unresolved. V was clipped by 10 bases and J by 1 base, with 13 bases between them. The germline V gene encodes CDR1 SGHVS and CDR2 FQNEAQ. The CDR3 loop spans 13 amino acids. The CDR3 sequence is CATCLGFQETQYF. CDR3 sequence (DNA): TGTGCCACCTGCCTGGGGTTCCAAGAGACCCAGTACTTC.

The genes are TRBV12-3 or TRBV12-4 and TRBJ2-3, with no clear D. CDR3 length: 12 amino acids. V lost 4 bases and J lost 4, with 6 bases in between. As DNA, the CDR3 is TGTGCCAGCAGTTCCTGGGCAGATACGCAGTATTTT. Translated, it gives CASSSWADTQYF.

Note on this clonotype: One base away lies a much larger clone, so this may be a sequencing read error. The chain carries TRBV7-2 and TRBJ2-5; D tentatively fits TRBD1 or TRBD2 (5 bases each). The CDR3 sequence is 17 residues long. Germline assignment: CDR1 SGHTA and CDR2 FQGNSA. This CDR3 reads CVSSTTGTWGRQETQYF. The CDR3 coding sequence is TGTGTCAGCAGCACAACCGGGACCTGGGGCCGGCAAGAGACCCAGTACTTC.

This chain connects TRBV9 to TRBJ2-7; TRBD1 is a possible D gene (6 bases). This CDR3 is 15 amino acids long. CDR1 is SGDLS and CDR2 is YYNGEE in the germline V gene. Trimming removed 0 bases at V and 2 bases at J, with 12 bases between. The chain's CDR3 is CASSVGQGSTYEQYF. The DNA for the CDR3 is TGTGCCAGCAGCGTAGGGCAGGGGAGCACCTACGAGCAGTACTTC.

There are many counts of this clonotype. The rearrangement links TRBV3-1 to TRBJ2-3; D unclear. Germline V gene sequence: CDR1 LGHDT, CDR2 YNNKEL (reference sequence). With 2 bases removed from V and 5 bases from J, the gap between germline ends came to 2 bases. The CDR3 consists of 11 residues. The CDR3 sequence is CASSQQDTQYF. The DNA of the CDR3 is TGTGCCAGCAGCCAACAAGATACGCAGTATTTT.

In its sample, this clonotype was seen many times. The chain is built from TRBV28 and TRBJ2-7; D call uncertain. CDR1 is MDHEN, CDR2 SYDVKM, per germline. V lost 1 base, J lost 3 bases, and 13 bases lay in between. CDR3 length equals 15 residues. This CDR3 is CASSLLGRKFYEQYF. In nucleotides, the CDR3 is TGTGCCAGCAGTTTATTAGGACGGAAATTCTACGAGCAGTACTTC.

This clonotype occurred many times. J is TRBJ1-1 and V is TRBV7-6; no firm D call. Germline V CDR1 and CDR2: SGHVS, FNYEAQ. V gave up 8 bases and J gave up 0 bases, with 10 bases separating them. The CDR3 loop spans 13 amino acids. In DNA, the CDR3 is TGTGCCAGCGGGAGGTTCATGAACACTGAAGCTTTCTTT. It encodes CASGRFMNTEAFF.

This chain links TRBV20-1 with TRBJ2-2; D uncertain. CDR1 and CDR2 from the germline V gene are DFQATT and SNEGSKA (reference sequence). CDR3 length: 14 residues. V was clipped by 0 bases and J by 7 bases, with 12 bases between them. CDR3 in amino acids: CSARDARSNGELFF. The CDR3 nucleotides read TGCAGTGCTAGAGACGCTAGATCTAACGGGGAGCTGTTTTTT.

The V gene is TRBV7-9, the J gene TRBJ2-7, with 8 positions matching TRBD1. Germline CDR1 and CDR2: SEHNR and FQNEAQ (reference sequence). The CDR3 is made up of 15 amino acids. The V segment lost 5 bases and the J segment 3 bases; nucleotides outside the gene matches: 9. CDR3 sequence (DNA): TGTGCCAGCAGCCTAGGGAGTGGACAGGGCTACGAGCAGTACTTC. Translation gives CASSLGSGQGYEQYF.

The CDR3 region has the DNA TGTGCCAGCAGCCAAGATCCGACAGTTACTAATGAAAAACTGTTTTTT. Its protein product is CASSQDPTVTNEKLFF. The gene calls are TRBV4-2 and TRBJ1-4, with D maybe TRBD1 (5 bases). V dropped 0 bases and J dropped 2 bases, with 10 bases sitting between them. CDR1 and CDR2 from the germline V gene are LGHNA and YNFKEQ. There are 16 residues in the CDR3.

This clonotype was recorded many times. The V and J genes are TRBV7-9 and TRBJ1-1; no definite D call. The germline V gene has CDR1 SEHNR and CDR2 FQNEAQ (reference sequence). The CDR3 is 13 amino acids. V was cut by 4 bases and J by 3 bases, with 9 bases left in between. CDR3 loop: CASSSRYDTEAFF. DNA of the CDR3: TGTGCCAGCAGCTCCAGATACGACACTGAAGCTTTCTTT.

In this sample, this clonotype turned up many times. This rearrangement joins TRBV20-1 to TRBJ2-2, with 11 bases matching TRBD2. Trimming at V came to 1 base and at J to 5 bases, leaving 6 bases not matched to a gene. Germline CDR1 and CDR2: DFQATT and SNEGSKA (reference sequence). The CDR3 totals 16 residues. The CDR3 DNA sequence: TGCAGTGCTAGAGTGGGTCTAGCGGGAGGTACCGGGGAGCTGTTTTTT. Translation gives CSARVGLAGGTGELFF.

This clonotype has at least ten counts. CDR3 amino acids: CASSPQRVPRTSGGTSTDTQYF. For the CDR3, the DNA is TGTGCCAGCAGCCCCCAGAGGGTCCCTAGGACTAGCGGGGGCACTAGCACAGATACGCAGTATTTT. V usage is TRBV7-8 and J usage is TRBJ2-3; 13 bases match TRBD2. This CDR3 contains 22 residues. From germline, CDR1 is SGHVS and CDR2 FQNEAQ. With V trimmed by 5 bases and J by 0 bases, 20 bases remained unmatched.

This clonotype appeared many times. The chain is built from TRBV12-3 or TRBV12-4 and TRBJ2-7; the D gene is possibly TRBD1 (6 bases). V shed 8 bases and J shed 0 bases, with 14 bases lying between them. The CDR3 is 14 amino acids. The DNA of the CDR3 is TGTGCCAGCGCCGTCAGGGGCCTCTCCTACGAGCAGTACTTC. This translates into CASAVRGLSYEQYF.

The rearrangement joins TRBV28 to TRBJ2-7; 10 bases align to TRBD2. J lost 2 bases, V lost 3 bases, and 4 bases had no gene match. Germline CDR1 and CDR2: MDHEN and SYDVKM. CDR3 length: 15 amino acids. The CDR3 region has the DNA TGTGCCAGCAGTTTGGAGAGCGGGAGGGCCTACGAGCAGTACTTC. It translates to CASSLESGRAYEQYF.

This clonotype was picked up many times. This chain joins TRBV13 and TRBJ2-1; TRBD1 or TRBD2 may be the D gene (5 bases each). This CDR3 spans 12 amino acids. V was cut by 0 bases and J by 13 bases, with 10 bases left in between. Germline V CDR1 and CDR2: PRHDT, FYEKMQ (reference sequence). The CDR3 here is CASSLGGTAQFF. The DNA of the CDR3 is TGTGCCAGCAGCTTAGGGGGGACGGCCCAGTTCTTC. Full variable domain (remainder filled in from reference TRBV13 and TRBJ2-1): AAGVIQSPRHLIKEKRETATLKCYPIPRHDTVYWYQQGPGQDPQFLISFYEKMQSDKGSIPDRFSAQQFSDYHSELNMSSLELGDSALYFCASSLGGTAQFFGPGTRLTVL.

In its sample, this clonotype was seen many times. V is TRBV3-1 and J is TRBJ2-2; 13 bases are shared with TRBD2. Trimming removed 4 bases from V and 4 bases from J; junction bases left unmatched: 3. This CDR3 is 16 amino acids long. The V gene's germline CDR1 is LGHDT and CDR2 YNNKEL (reference sequence). The CDR3 bases are TGTGCCAGCAGCCGGACTAGCGGGAGTGTCACCGGGGAGCTGTTTTTT. It is translated as CASSRTSGSVTGELFF.

The chain has TRBV5-1 and TRBJ1-4; 8 nucleotides match TRBD1. The CDR3 is 17 amino acids. The ends lost 2 bases at V and 7 bases at J; junction bases unmatched: 13. Germline V gene lookup returns CDR1 SGHRS and CDR2 YFSETQ. In DNA, the CDR3 is TGCGCCAGCAGCTTTGACAACAGGGGGGACATGCGTGAAAAACTGTTTTTT. Its translation is CASSFDNRGDMREKLFF.

This clonotype was seen many times. V usage is TRBV27 and J usage is TRBJ2-4; D ambiguous. The CDR3 length is 13 residues. The V gene lost 3 bases and the J gene lost 2 bases, with 5 bases spanning the gap. CDR1 is MNHEY and CDR2 is SMNVEV in the germline V gene (reference sequence). Here the CDR3 DNA reads TGTGCCAGCAGTTTGGGGTCCAAAAACATTCAGTACTTC. This gives the protein CASSLGSKNIQYF.

V is TRBV4-3 and J is TRBJ2-6; 9 bases are a match to TRBD2. This CDR3 has 18 residues. Germline V gene lookup returns CDR1 LGHNA and CDR2 YSLEER. After removal of 0 bases from V and 0 bases from J, the junction contained 3 bases not matched to a gene. CDR3 sequence: CASSQDAGGGSGANVLTF. DNA for the CDR3: TGCGCCAGCAGCCAAGATGCGGGAGGGGGCTCTGGGGCCAACGTCCTGACTTTC.

A few counts support this clonotype. The chain carries TRBV5-8 and TRBJ2-7, with 8 positions matching TRBD1. CDR1 is SGHTS, CDR2 YDEGEE, per germline. V lost 4 bases, J lost 6 bases, and 6 bases stayed unmatched. The CDR3 length is 13 residues. CDR3 sequence: CASSPWTGFEQYF. The CDR3 DNA is TGTGCCAGCAGCCCATGGACAGGGTTCGAGCAGTACTTC.

This clonotype occurred a few times. The chain joins TRBV4-3 to TRBJ1-2; D gene uncertain. CDR3 length: 14 amino acids. CDR1 is LGHNA and CDR2 is YSLEER in the germline V gene. Trimming removed 0 bases from V and 3 bases from J, with 8 bases in between. The CDR3 DNA follows: TGCGCCAGCAGCCAAGACCTTCTGGACTATGGCTACACCTTC. This sequence encodes CASSQDLLDYGYTF.

V usage is TRBV5-1 and J usage is TRBJ2-3; D gene uncertain. The ends were cut back, 4 bases at V and 6 bases at J, with 15 bases in the middle. The germline V gene encodes CDR1 SGHRS and CDR2 YFSETQ. The CDR3 spans 14 residues. CDR3 in DNA: TGCGCCAGCAGCCTAGGAGCTCCCAGGGATACGCAGTATTTT. Translating gives CASSLGAPRDTQYF.

The chain couples TRBV15 to TRBJ2-2, with no clear D. Per the germline V gene, CDR1 is LNHNV and CDR2 is YYDKDF (reference sequence). Trimming removed 0 bases from V and 3 bases from J, with 14 bases in between. The CDR3 spans 17 residues. This CDR3 reads CATSRDWLSVDTGELFF. CDR3 coding DNA: TGTGCCACCAGCAGAGATTGGCTCTCCGTGGACACCGGGGAGCTGTTTTTT. The full variable domain, its missing parts supplied by reference TRBV15 and TRBJ2-2, is DAMVIQNPRYQVTQFGKPVTLSCSQTLNHNVMYWYQQKSSQAPKLLFHYYDKDFNNEADTPDNFQSRRPNTSFCFLDIRSPGLGDTAMYLCATSRDWLSVDTGELFFGEGSRLTVL.

The CDR3 reads CASSSDRGPFRETQYF. The CDR3 DNA reads as TGTGCCAGCAGTTCCGACAGGGGGCCCTTCCGGGAGACCCAGTACTTC. The rearrangement uses TRBV6-5 and TRBJ2-5, with 10 bases identical to TRBD1. This CDR3 has 16 amino acids. The germline gives CDR1 MNHEY, CDR2 SVGAGI. V trimming: 4 bases; J trimming: 5 bases; junction bases outside the gene matches: 10.

The V call is TRBV4-1, the J call TRBJ2-2, with a tentative D call TRBD1 (5 bases). V lost 6 bases to trimming and J lost 4 bases, with 9 bases between them. This CDR3 is 13 amino acids long. Germline values: CDR1 MGHRA, CDR2 YSYEKL. The CDR3 reads CASRRQGTGELFF. Written as DNA, the CDR3 is TGCGCCAGCAGACGCCAGGGCACCGGGGAGCTGTTTTTT.

Ten or more counts support this clonotype. This chain joins TRBV29-1 and TRBJ1-2; D is perhaps TRBD1 (5 bases). The V gene's germline CDR1 is SQVTM and CDR2 ANQGSEA. The CDR3 totals 11 residues. Trimming took off 4 bases at V and 8 bases at J, with 11 bases between the two ends. CDR3 region: CSVGGGEGYTF. CDR3 DNA: TGCAGCGTTGGAGGAGGGGAGGGCTACACCTTC.

The gene calls are TRBV2 and TRBJ1-2; tentatively, D is TRBD1 (5 bases). The germline CDR1 and CDR2 sequences are SNHLY and FYNNEI. With 3 bases removed from V and 7 bases from J, the gap between germline ends came to 9 bases. The CDR3 contains 12 residues. The CDR3 region is CASSEGPAGYTF. CDR3 coding DNA: TGTGCCAGCAGTGAGGGGCCAGCTGGCTACACCTTC. Combining the CDR3 with reference TRBV2 and TRBJ1-2 gives the whole variable domain EPEVTQTPSHQVTQMGQEVILRCVPISNHLYFYWYRQILGQKVEFLVSFYNNEISEKSEIFDDQFSVERPDGSNFTLKIRSTKLEDSAMYFCASSEGPAGYTFGSGTRLTVV.

The chain uses TRBV15 and TRBJ2-5, with D maybe TRBD1 (5 bases). Germline V gene data show CDR1 as LNHNV and CDR2 as YYDKDF (reference sequence). V shed 5 bases and J shed 5 bases, with 18 bases lying between them. This CDR3 region has 15 residues. CDR3 amino acids: CATSAHSDSRETQYF. CDR3 DNA: TGTGCCACCAGCGCCCATTCAGACAGCCGGGAGACCCAGTACTTC.